This TCR beta chain was obtained from a study of identical twins. TCRdb recomputed calls from the 5' RACE reads with MiXCR, one row per CDR3 protein. The sample holds about 470,000 distinct CDR3 sequences, about 24% seen once. Note on this clonotype: Antigen unknown.

This CDR3 comprises 12 residues. V was trimmed by 3 bases and J by 9 bases, leaving 9 bases between them. Overall study results and limits: Twin-shared out-of-frame alpha sequences were enriched for low generation probability.

These records were also assigned to another study, of T cells expressing NK-cell markers.

This sequence originates from a woman aged 18-35 years in good health. The chain employs TRBV12-3 or TRBV12-4 and TRBJ1-5; unclear D gene. The sequenced sample consisted of CD4+ T cells sorted from blood. In DNA form, the CDR3 reads TGTGCCAGCAGTTTCTCCTGGCGGCCCCAGCATTTT. This translates into CASSFSWRPQHF.